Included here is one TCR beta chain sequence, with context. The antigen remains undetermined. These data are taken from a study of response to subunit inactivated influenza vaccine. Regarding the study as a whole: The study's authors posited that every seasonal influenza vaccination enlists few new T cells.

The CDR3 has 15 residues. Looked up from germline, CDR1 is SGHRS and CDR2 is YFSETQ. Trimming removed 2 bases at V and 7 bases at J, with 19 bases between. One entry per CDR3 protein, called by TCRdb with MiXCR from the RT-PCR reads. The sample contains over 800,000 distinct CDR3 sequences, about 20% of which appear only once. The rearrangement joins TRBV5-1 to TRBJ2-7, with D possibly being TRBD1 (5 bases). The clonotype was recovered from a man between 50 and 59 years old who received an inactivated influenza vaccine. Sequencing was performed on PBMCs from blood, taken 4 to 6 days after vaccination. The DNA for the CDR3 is TGCGCCAGCAGCTTAGACAGCTATAAGATCGGGGAGCAGTACTTC. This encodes CASSLDSYKIGEQYF.